This TCR beta chain was sequenced during a study of blood T cells in healthy people across ages. Study results and limitations: Naive and antigen-experienced cells could not be conclusively compared, given unsorted PBMCs.

Next came a second PCR, run for about 6 to 12 cycles, which used a sample-barcoded 5' primer along with a J-beta primer mix. Unique molecular identifiers of 12 random nucleotides labeled each cDNA. One entry per CDR3 protein results from TCRdb running MiXCR on the 5' RACE reads. The top ten clones hold less than 0.75% of a sample with around 1,000,000 distinct CDR3 sequences, roughly a quarter of them seen once. Donors each provided around 10 milliliters of peripheral blood. As for this clonotype: What it recognizes is unknown. The junction departs from the called germline gene at one end, perhaps through a read error.

The same sample was also used in a study of T cells of mothers and their children. That work states: Related mother-child pairs showed slightly, non-significantly higher overlap than unrelated pairs.

Sample: blood. This clonotype originated in a girl aged 2-10 years in good health.

The CDR3 nucleotides read TGTGCCAGCAGCGTAGGCAGATGGCAAGAGACCCAGTGCTTC. Protein sequence: CASSVGRWQETQCF. J is TRBJ2-5 and V is TRBV9; D is uncertain. The CDR3 length is 14 residues. Looked up from germline, CDR1 is SGDLS and CDR2 is YYNGEE.